Below, 8 T cell receptor beta chains from the same sample are listed, as sequenced in a study of T cell responses to AZD1222 COVID-19 vaccine (dated by TCRdb to about 2021). Receptor libraries were prepared by the immunoSEQ multiplex PCR assay. TCRdb obtained this table from immuneACCESS and retained in-frame rearrangements with V and J assigned. These tables miss some clones; where compared with another copy, unresolved V genes account for less than half of the shortfall, and the remainder is unexplained. The sample profile shows under 150,000 clones; about 88% of them were found once. The leading ten clones occupy 7.5% of the sample. What the time point label conveys for this sample: baseline before first vaccination. The material was peripheral blood, obtained on day 0 of AZD1222 vaccination. The source of these receptors is an adult in good health.

This clone was seen ten or more times. V gene TRBV3-1 (or the pseudogene TRBV3-2) combines with J gene TRBJ2-2, with no clear D. The CDR3 runs 13 residues. CDR1 is LGHDT and CDR2 is YNNKEL in the germline V gene (reference sequence). V lost 7 bases to trimming and J lost 6 bases, with 12 bases between them. CDR3 protein: CASMMTHSGELFF. The CDR3 DNA reads as TGTGCCAGCATGATGACCCACTCCGGGGAGCTGTTTTTT.

The chain is built from TRBV6-5 and TRBJ2-7; D is undetermined. Germline assignment: CDR1 MNHEY and CDR2 SVGAGI. This CDR3 spans 15 amino acids. V was pared by 7 bases and J by 2 bases, with 18 bases between. The CDR3 sequence: CASTLIGPHTYEQYF. DNA for the CDR3: TGTGCCAGCACGTTAATAGGGCCCCATACCTACGAGCAGTACTTC.

The chain couples TRBV9 to TRBJ1-1; D gene ambiguous. This CDR3 contains 16 residues. Looked up from germline, CDR1 is SGDLS and CDR2 is YYNGEE. The V and J ends lost 0 bases and 0 bases respectively, with 12 bases between them. CDR3 sequence (DNA): TGTGCCAGCAGCGTAGGAGGTGGAACCATGAACACTGAAGCTTTCTTT. It translates to CASSVGGGTMNTEAFF.

By share, this clone ranks as medium-sized. The chain is built from TRBV2 and TRBJ2-2; the D is unclear. The length of the CDR3 is 14 residues. Germline CDR1 reads SNHLY; CDR2 reads FYNNEI. V lost 6 bases, J lost 5 bases, and 13 bases lay in between. CDR3 sequence (DNA): TGTGCCAGCAGAGGTCTACTACTTACCGGGGAGCTGTTTTTT. Translating it yields CASRGLLLTGELFF.

The V gene is TRBV2, the J gene TRBJ1-2, with D possibly being TRBD1 (6 bases). Germline V lookup: CDR1 SNHLY, CDR2 FYNNEI. The CDR3 contains 12 residues. V dropped 8 bases and J dropped 8 bases, with 15 bases sitting between them. The CDR3 DNA is TGTGCCAGCCTGGGGGCCGGGCGGGGCTACACCTTC. Protein sequence: CASLGAGRGYTF.

The chain has TRBV20-1 and TRBJ2-7; D unclear. Germline CDR1 reads DFQATT; CDR2 reads SNEGSKA (reference sequence). The length of the CDR3 is 14 residues. V dropped 3 bases and J dropped 2 bases, with 14 bases sitting between them. CDR3 bases: TGCAGTGCTAGTACACTCGACGGCACCTACGAGCAGTACTTC. Protein sequence: CSASTLDGTYEQYF.

The genes are TRBV6-6 and TRBJ2-1, with 9 bases lining up with TRBD1. Germline-derived CDR1 and CDR2 are MNHNY and SVGAGI (reference sequence). V lost 6 bases and J lost 5; bases outside the gene matches: 8. The CDR3 has 15 residues. CDR3 protein: CASRAGTGSHNEQFF. CDR3 DNA: TGTGCCAGCAGGGCGGGGACAGGGTCCCACAATGAGCAGTTCTTC.

The V and J genes are TRBV12-3 or TRBV12-4 and TRBJ2-2, with D unresolved. The germline V and J ends were trimmed by 4 bases and 6 bases, with 3 bases remaining between them. The length of the CDR3 is 11 residues. CDR3 residues: CASSSAGELFF. CDR3 sequence (DNA): TGTGCCAGCAGTTCAGCCGGGGAGCTGTTTTTT.